A selection of T cell receptor beta chains follows, all from one sample in a study of shared clonotypes between healthy human individuals. The repertoire was sequenced with immunoSEQ multiplex PCR; TCRdb's copy has only in-frame clones and lacks some. The sample includes approximately 1.1 million clones, roughly 74% of them seen just once. Sequencing used memory CD4+ T cells from PBMCs. The receptors derive from a man between 18 and 35 years old in good health. Some clones in this sample may be carry-over from other donors' samples. Each CDR3 is given with its conserved first and last residue. A D gene is named only where the DNA matches it firmly. Part of the rows lack a size; the others show once, few, many or a class for expanded clones.

v_gene	d_gene	j_gene	abundance	CDR3nt	CDR3aa
TRBV15	.	TRBJ2-3	.	TGTGCCACCAGCAGGCTAAAGACAGCGGGTAGCACAGATACGCAGTATTTT	CATSRLKTAGSTDTQYF
TRBV2	TRBD2	TRBJ2-1	.	TGTGCCAGCAGTGGAGCGGGAGCGGGCTACAATGAGCAGTTCTTC	CASSGAGAGYNEQFF
TRBV18	TRBD1	TRBJ2-5	.	TGTGCCAGCTCACCACTTGCGACAGGGGCTCCAGTGACCCAGTACTTC	CASSPLATGAPVTQYF
TRBV19	TRBD1	TRBJ1-5	once	TGTGCCAGTAGTACCACAGGGGACAATCAGCCCCAGCATTTT	CASSTTGDNQPQHF
TRBV7-9	TRBD2	TRBJ2-2	few	TGTGCCAGCAGCTCAGGGACTAGCGGGACAACCGGGGAGCTGTTTTTT	CASSSGTSGTTGELFF
TRBV5-6	.	TRBJ2-2	.	TGTGCCAGCAGCTTGGGGGTTACCGGGGAGCTGTTTTTT	CASSLGVTGELFF
TRBV9	.	TRBJ2-1	.	TGTGCCAGCAGCCCTCACCCTCAGGGATCCTACAATGAGCAGTTCTTC	CASSPHPQGSYNEQFF
TRBV7-8	.	TRBJ1-1	few	TGTGCCAGCAGACGAAGTGGGAACACTGAAGCTTTCTTT	CASRRSGNTEAFF
TRBV28	TRBD1	TRBJ2-1	.	TGTGCCAGCAGCGACTTAGCAGGGGGCGCCTACAATGAGCAGTTCTTC	CASSDLAGGAYNEQFF
TRBV6-5	TRBD1	TRBJ2-7	.	TGTGCCAGCAGTTACGACAGGGCCTACGAGCAGTACTTC	CASSYDRAYEQYF
TRBV5-1	.	TRBJ1-1	.	TGCGCCAGCAGCTTGGGGGGGACCGTAACTGAAGCTTTCTTT	CASSLGGTVTEAFF
TRBV29-1	TRBD2	TRBJ2-1	once	TGCAGCGTCCGGACTAGCGGACCTAGCTCCTACAATGAGCAGTTCTTC	CSVRTSGPSSYNEQFF
TRBV28	.	TRBJ1-1	once	TGTGCCAGCAGCCCCACAGGGAGGAACACTGAAGCTTTCTTT	CASSPTGRNTEAFF
TRBV18	TRBD2	TRBJ2-5	.	TGTGCCAGCTCACCCCAGCTAGCGGGAGAAAGGACACAAGAGACCCAGTACTTC	CASSPQLAGERTQETQYF
TRBV30	TRBD2	TRBJ2-1	few	TGTGCCTGGAGCTCCATAGCCGGGACTACGAACCACAATGAGCAGTTCTTC	CAWSSIAGTTNHNEQFF
TRBV5-1	.	TRBJ2-2	.	TGCGCCAGCAGCTTGGCGGGAGTGAGGATGGCCGGGGAGCTGTTTTTT	CASSLAGVRMAGELFF
TRBV4-1	.	TRBJ1-4	once	TGCGCCAGCAGCCAGTCGGACGGGGGAGTTAGGGGAAAACTGTTTTTT	CASSQSDGGVRGKLFF
TRBV9	TRBD1	TRBJ1-2	many	TGTGCCAGCAGCGTAGGAGGCCAGGGGGCTAACTATGGCTACACCTTC	CASSVGGQGANYGYTF
TRBV5-6	.	TRBJ2-1	.	TGTGCCAGCAGCTTGGGGTCGTGGGCCAGCTCCTACAATGAGCAGTTCTTC	CASSLGSWASSYNEQFF
TRBV2	.	TRBJ2-3	.	TGTGCCAGCAGTGTGGCAGGGGACTACCCTACGCAGTATTTT	CASSVAGDYPTQYF
TRBV6-1	.	TRBJ1-2	.	TGTGCCAGCGACGGAAGGAACTATGGCTACACCTTC	CASDGRNYGYTF
TRBV28	TRBD1	TRBJ1-2	.	TGTGCCAGCAGTTCCCCCGGGACAGGGGAGCGCTATGGCTACACCTTC	CASSSPGTGERYGYTF
TRBV19	.	TRBJ2-2	.	TGTGCCAGTAAGCCAGCGGCCATGAACACCGGGGAGCTGTTTTTT	CASKPAAMNTGELFF
TRBV19	.	TRBJ1-4	.	TGTGCCAGTAGGGGGGGGGACAAAAAGGTGTTTTTT	CASRGGDKKVFF
TRBV27	.	TRBJ2-2	few	TGTGCCAGCAGTTTAACGGTAACGGGTTACACCGGGGAGCTGTTTTTT	CASSLTVTGYTGELFF
TRBV4-1	TRBD1	TRBJ2-7	.	TGCGCCAGCAGCCGAACCGGGACAGGGAGCTCCTACGAGCAGTACTTC	CASSRTGTGSSYEQYF
TRBV19	.	TRBJ1-1	.	TGTGCCAGTAAACGGGCATTGAGGACAGTGAACACTGAAGCTTTCTTT	CASKRALRTVNTEAFF
TRBV19	TRBD2	TRBJ2-1	.	TGTGCCAGTAGTAGTACCTTTAGCGGGAGCTCCTACAATGAGCAGTTCTTC	CASSSTFSGSSYNEQFF
TRBV5-8	TRBD2	TRBJ2-5	.	TGTGCCAGCAGCCCGGGACTAGCCGGACAGTACCAAGAGACCCAGTACTTC	CASSPGLAGQYQETQYF
TRBV29-1	.	TRBJ1-1	once	TGCAGCGCCCCTCCTATGTGGGGGGGGCAGGGAGAAACTGAAGCTTTCTTT	CSAPPMWGGQGETEAFF
TRBV5-4	.	TRBJ2-1	few	TGTGCCAGCAGCTCGCCGACAGGAAATACACCCCCGTTCTTC	CASSSPTGNTPPFF
TRBV20-1	.	TRBJ1-2	.	TGCAGTGCTAGCTACAACTATGGCTACACCTTC	CSASYNYGYTF
TRBV5-1	TRBD2	TRBJ2-1	.	TGCGCCAGCAGCTTGCGGGCTAGCGGGAGGGCCGATAATGAGCAGTTCTTC	CASSLRASGRADNEQFF
TRBV5-1	.	TRBJ1-1	.	TGCGCCAGCAGCACGGAGGGGGTGTCCACTGAAGCTTTCTTT	CASSTEGVSTEAFF
TRBV7-2	.	TRBJ1-4	once	TGTGCCAGCAGCCCCCCAGGGACCCCTAATGAAAAACTGTTTTTT	CASSPPGTPNEKLFF
TRBV5-1	TRBD2	TRBJ2-1	.	TGCGCCAGCACTCCTGCGGGAGGGTACAATGAGCAGTTCTTC	CASTPAGGYNEQFF